The next 30 T cell receptor beta chains were all read from a single sample in a study of identical twins. TCRdb re-analysed the 5' RACE reads in MiXCR, keeping a single row per CDR3 protein. Seen here are 750,000 to 950,000 distinct CDR3 sequences, roughly an eighth observed once, and the top ten hold 1.5% to 2%. The sample also formed part of further work on yellow fever vaccine responses in identical twins.

The specimen sequenced was PBMCs. The receptors here all came from a woman aged 18 to 35 in good health.

The rearrangement joins TRBV20-1 to TRBJ2-2, with 10 bases that match TRBD2. The junction had 4 bases not matched to a gene; V was cut back by 3 bases and J by 6 bases. Germline V gene data show CDR1 as DFQATT and CDR2 as SNEGSKA (reference sequence). The CDR3 is 14 amino acids. CDR3 nucleotides: TGCAGTGCTAGTACTAGCGGGAAACCCGGGGAGCTGTTTTTT. It translates to CSASTSGKPGELFF.

This clonotype was observed a few times. The CDR3 sequence is CASIVSPRTGNTIYF. CDR3 DNA: TGTGCCAGCATAGTCTCGCCCAGGACTGGAAACACCATATATTTT. The chain employs TRBV6-1 and TRBJ1-3; D is ambiguous. The CDR3 runs 15 residues. V lost 7 bases and J lost 2, with 15 bases in between. Germline values: CDR1 MNHNS, CDR2 SASEGT.

The table lists this clonotype with a few counts. The J gene is TRBJ2-3, the V gene TRBV29-1, with a weak D call TRBD2 (5 bases). V was shortened by 6 bases and J by 3 bases, with 16 bases between the two germline ends. The length of the CDR3 is 14 residues. Germline V gives CDR1 SQVTM, CDR2 ANQGSEA. Here the CDR3 DNA reads TGCAGCGTATTACACGGTTCGGGGACAGATACGCAGTATTTT. Translating it yields CSVLHGSGTDTQYF.

This clonotype was found a few times. CDR3: CASSPQRETQYF. The CDR3, as DNA: TGTGCCAGCAGCCCTCAGCGGGAGACCCAGTACTTC. The J gene is TRBJ2-5, the V gene TRBV11-2, with D possibly being TRBD2 (5 bases). Germline CDR1 is SGHAT and CDR2 is FQNNGV. V was cut by 5 bases and J by 5 bases, with 9 bases left in between. The CDR3 covers 12 residues.

This clonotype was seen only a few times. This chain links TRBV29-1 with TRBJ2-7, with D tentatively TRBD1 (6 bases). Germline loops: CDR1 SQVTM, CDR2 ANQGSEA. The CDR3 runs 15 residues. Trimming stripped 1 base from V and 0 bases from J, with 13 bases between. Written as DNA, the CDR3 is TGCAGCGTTGAAGTAGGACAGCTGAGCTCCTACGAGCAGTACTTC. This gives the protein CSVEVGQLSSYEQYF.

This chain uses TRBV9 with TRBJ2-3; TRBD2 matches 8 bases. This CDR3 is 16 amino acids long. V lost 2 bases to trimming and J lost 0 bases; unmatched junction nucleotides: 5. Germline CDR1 is SGDLS and CDR2 is YYNGEE. This CDR3 reads CASSVSGSLSTDTQYF. The CDR3, as DNA: TGTGCCAGCAGCGTGAGCGGGAGCTTAAGCACAGATACGCAGTATTTT.

A few counts support this clonotype. This chain links TRBV29-1 with TRBJ2-7; TRBD2 is a possible D gene (6 bases). The V and J ends lost 4 bases and 6 bases respectively, with 10 bases between them. Germline CDR1 SQVTM, CDR2 ANQGSEA. This CDR3 spans 11 amino acids. In DNA, the CDR3 is TGCAGCGTTGTATTGCGGGGCGAGCAGTACGTC. It specifies CSVVLRGEQYV.

The rearrangement uses TRBV5-6 and TRBJ1-1, with 9 positions matching TRBD1. This CDR3 has 16 residues. The germline gives CDR1 SGHDT, CDR2 YYEEEE. The J segment lost 1 base and the V segment lost 3 bases, leaving 7 bases of the junction unmatched. The CDR3 DNA reads as TGTGCCAGCAGCTCCCACGGACAGGGGCGGAACACTGAAGCTTTCTTT. This translates into CASSSHGQGRNTEAFF.

This clonotype turned up a few times. This chain joins TRBV6-1 and TRBJ2-2; 7 bases align to TRBD2. Germline V gene data show CDR1 as MNHNS and CDR2 as SASEGT. The CDR3 totals 16 residues. V trimming: 5 bases; J trimming: 5 bases; junction bases outside the gene matches: 11. This chain's CDR3 is CASSPLGGSMTGELFF. As DNA, the CDR3 is TGTGCCAGCAGTCCGCTAGGCGGGAGTATGACCGGGGAGCTGTTTTTT.

This chain joins TRBV7-7 and TRBJ2-5; D not certain. The V and J ends lost 1 base and 2 bases respectively, with 8 bases between them. Germline V gene sequence: CDR1 SSHAT, CDR2 FNYEAQ (reference sequence). The CDR3 spans 14 residues. The CDR3 DNA reads TGTGCCAGCAGCTTAGGTCACGGGCAAGAGACCCAGTACTTC. This sequence encodes CASSLGHGQETQYF.

The V call is TRBV5-1, the J call TRBJ2-2, with TRBD2 identical over 10 bases. This CDR3 is built from 16 residues. CDR1 is SGHRS and CDR2 is YFSETQ in the germline V gene. After removal of 0 bases from V and 5 bases from J, the junction contained 4 bases not matched to a gene. CDR3 in amino acids: CASSLELAGRTGELFF. In DNA, the CDR3 is TGCGCCAGCAGCTTGGAACTAGCGGGACGGACCGGGGAGCTGTTTTTT.

This clonotype turned up a few times. This chain uses TRBV28 with TRBJ1-1; D gene ambiguous. The V and J ends lost 4 bases and 1 base respectively, with 10 bases between them. CDR1 is MDHEN, CDR2 SYDVKM, per germline. The CDR3 length is 14 residues. CDR3 nucleotides: TGTGCCAGCAGTTCATCTCCTCAGAACACTGAAGCTTTCTTT. This translates into CASSSSPQNTEAFF.

There are a few counts of this clonotype. The V and J genes are TRBV4-1 and TRBJ2-7, with TRBD1 matching over 7 bases. The CDR3 has 16 amino acids. Germline lookup yields CDR1 MGHRA and CDR2 YSYEKL. V lost 1 base, J lost 6 bases, and 12 bases stayed unmatched. Written as DNA, the CDR3 is TGCGCCAGCAGCCAAGGCCCCGACAGGGTTAGAGGCGAGCAGTACTTC. It translates to CASSQGPDRVRGEQYF.

This clonotype showed up many times. The rearrangement joins TRBV5-1 to TRBJ1-2; no reliable D call. Trimming removed 4 bases at V and 1 base at J, with 17 bases between. This CDR3 is 16 amino acids long. CDR1 is SGHRS, CDR2 YFSETQ, per germline. The CDR3 sequence: CASSGSVARVNYGYTF. DNA of the CDR3: TGCGCCAGCAGCGGGTCAGTGGCACGAGTTAACTATGGCTACACCTTC.

The V and J genes are TRBV20-1 and TRBJ2-5; 10 positions match TRBD1. With V trimmed by 8 bases and J by 2 bases, 8 bases remained unmatched. The CDR3 has 14 amino acids. CDR1 DFQATT and CDR2 SNEGSKA come from the germline V gene (reference sequence). CDR3 sequence reads: CSPIKGQGQETQYF. The DNA for the CDR3 is TGCAGTCCTATAAAGGGACAGGGGCAAGAGACCCAGTACTTC.

V and J are TRBV11-1 and TRBJ2-3; 7 bases agree with TRBD1. The V gene's germline CDR1 is SGHAT and CDR2 FQDESV (reference sequence). Trimming took 5 bases from V and 3 from J; bases not matched to a gene: 20. The CDR3 has 19 amino acids. This chain's CDR3 is CASSPKTRFRDSETDTQYF. The CDR3 nucleotides read TGTGCCAGCAGCCCAAAGACGAGGTTCCGGGACAGTGAAACAGATACGCAGTATTTT.

This clonotype has more than one count but fewer than ten. The rearrangement joins TRBV5-1 to TRBJ2-3; 9 positions agree with TRBD1. CDR1 SGHRS and CDR2 YFSETQ come from the germline V gene. CDR3 length: 16 residues. V lost 4 bases and J lost 0; bases outside the gene matches: 6. In nucleotides, the CDR3 is TGCGCCAGCAGCCCGGGACAGGGCCTTAGCACAGATACGCAGTATTTT. Translated, it gives CASSPGQGLSTDTQYF.

A few counts support this clonotype. The chain employs TRBV20-1 and TRBJ2-1, with 9 positions matching TRBD2. The V segment lost 5 bases and the J segment 9 bases; nucleotides outside the gene matches: 20. Per germline, CDR1 DFQATT and CDR2 SNEGSKA (reference sequence). CDR3 size: 17 residues. CDR3 sequence reads: CSAPRGLLGGGDREQFF. The CDR3 nucleotides read TGCAGTGCTCCACGAGGCCTCCTAGGCGGGGGGGACCGTGAGCAGTTCTTC.

The chain employs TRBV11-3 and TRBJ2-7; D unresolved. The CDR3 loop spans 10 amino acids. Trimming cost V 6 bases and J 5 bases, with 5 bases left between them. The germline V gene has CDR1 SGHNT and CDR2 YENEEA. CDR3 sequence (DNA): TGTGCCAGCAGTTTTGACGAGCAGTACGTC. Protein: CASSFDEQYV.

This clonotype was counted between two and nine times. The chain employs TRBV4-1 and TRBJ1-2, with D uncertain. From germline, CDR1 is MGHRA and CDR2 YSYEKL. The V and J ends lost 2 bases and 3 bases respectively, with 13 bases between them. CDR3 length equals 15 residues. CDR3 in amino acids: CASSQPRSGDYGYTF. The CDR3 DNA reads TGCGCCAGCAGCCAACCGCGATCCGGTGACTATGGCTACACCTTC.

This clonotype has more than one count but fewer than ten. The V gene is TRBV6-1, the J gene TRBJ1-4, with a weak D call TRBD1 (5 bases). V lost 7 bases to trimming and J lost 8 bases, with 23 bases between them. This CDR3 has 16 amino acids. The V gene's germline CDR1 is MNHNS and CDR2 SASEGT. The DNA for the CDR3 is TGTGCCAGCAAATCGATAGCGGGGGGTCCCGTAGAAAAACTGTTTTTT. Amino acids: CASKSIAGGPVEKLFF.

This clonotype has at least ten counts. This chain uses TRBV6-5 with TRBJ2-3; tentatively, D is TRBD2 (6 bases). CDR1 is MNHEY, CDR2 SVGAGI, per germline. The V and J ends lost 0 bases and 1 base respectively, with 14 bases between them. This CDR3 contains 17 residues. For the CDR3, the DNA is TGTGCCAGCAGTTACTCCCCGGACGGGGGTGGCACAGATACGCAGTATTTT. Its protein product is CASSYSPDGGGTDTQYF.

The rearrangement links TRBV20-1 to TRBJ1-1; D possibly corresponds to TRBD1 (6 bases). The V and J ends lost 5 bases and 1 base respectively, with 14 bases between them. The length of the CDR3 is 14 residues. Looked up from germline, CDR1 is DFQATT and CDR2 is SNEGSKA (reference sequence). CDR3 DNA sequence: TGCAGTGCTCAGGAGGGGGGGACGAACACTGAAGCTTTCTTT. Translation: CSAQEGGTNTEAFF.

This sequence joins TRBV3-1 and TRBJ2-4; 10 bases match TRBD1. V gave up 7 bases and J gave up 0 bases; unmatched junction bases: 6. CDR1 and CDR2 (germline): LGHDT, YNNKEL (reference sequence). The CDR3 sequence is 16 residues long. Here the CDR3 DNA reads TGTGCCAGCACCCCGGGGACAGGGGTAGCCAAAAACATTCAGTACTTC. Amino acid sequence: CASTPGTGVAKNIQYF. The whole variable domain, filled in from reference TRBV3-1 and TRBJ2-4, reads DTAVSQTPKYLVTQMGNDKSIKCEQNLGHDTMYWYKQDSKKFLKIMFSYNNKELIINETVPNRFSPKSPDKAHLNLHINSLELGDSAVYFCASTPGTGVAKNIQYFGAGTRLSVL.

This clonotype turned up a few times. The chain employs TRBV24-1 and TRBJ2-1; no clear D gene. Germline values: CDR1 KGHDR, CDR2 SFDVKD. The CDR3 length is 14 residues. The V gene lost 5 bases and the J gene lost 3 bases, with 10 bases spanning the gap. Here the CDR3 reads CATSAPGVYNEQFF. The CDR3 nucleotides are TGTGCCACCAGTGCGCCAGGAGTCTACAATGAGCAGTTCTTC.

This clonotype was seen ten or more times. V is TRBV3-1 and J is TRBJ1-1; D may be TRBD1 (5 bases). Trimming took off 4 bases at V and 5 bases at J, with 17 bases between the two ends. CDR3 length equals 15 residues. Germline CDR1 reads LGHDT; CDR2 reads YNNKEL (reference sequence). DNA for the CDR3: TGTGCCAGCAGCCGCCCCACAGGCCGAGGGACTGAAGCTTTCTTT. Protein sequence: CASSRPTGRGTEAFF. Together with reference TRBV3-1 and TRBJ1-1, the CDR3 gives the full variable domain: DTAVSQTPKYLVTQMGNDKSIKCEQNLGHDTMYWYKQDSKKFLKIMFSYNNKELIINETVPNRFSPKSPDKAHLNLHINSLELGDSAVYFCASSRPTGRGTEAFFGQGTRLTVV.

This clonotype appeared many times. The gene calls are TRBV20-1 and TRBJ2-3; D gene unclear. There are 14 residues in the CDR3. Trimming cost V 2 bases and J 0 bases, with 9 bases left between them. Germline values: CDR1 DFQATT, CDR2 SNEGSKA (reference sequence). The CDR3, as DNA: TGCAGTGCTAGACCCTCTACTAGCACAGATACGCAGTATTTT. This gives the protein CSARPSTSTDTQYF.

The chain uses TRBV20-1 and TRBJ1-1; D not resolved. This CDR3 comprises 11 residues. The germline V and J ends were trimmed by 6 bases and 8 bases, with 13 bases remaining between them. Germline CDR1 reads DFQATT; CDR2 reads SNEGSKA (reference sequence). The chain's CDR3 is CSAKRWGEAFF. DNA for the CDR3: TGCAGTGCAAAAAGATGGGGAGAAGCTTTCTTT.

The table lists this clonotype with many counts. The chain has TRBV7-9 and TRBJ1-2, with D uncertain. Trimming took 5 bases from V and 6 from J, leaving 22 bases between them. The CDR3 has 16 residues. Germline V gives CDR1 SEHNR, CDR2 FQNEAQ (reference sequence). The CDR3: CASSHQKKDAIHGYTF. The CDR3 nucleotides are TGTGCCAGCAGCCATCAGAAGAAGGACGCGATCCATGGCTACACCTTC.

The rearrangement uses TRBV10-3 and TRBJ2-1; TRBD2 matches at 16 bases. The CDR3 totals 17 residues. V was pared by 8 bases and J by 7 bases, with 11 bases of the junction left unmatched. Germline V gene lookup returns CDR1 ENHRY and CDR2 SYGVKD. CDR3 residues: CAIGTSGRVQVGNEQFF. DNA of the CDR3: TGTGCCATCGGGACTAGCGGGAGGGTCCAGGTCGGGAATGAGCAGTTCTTC.